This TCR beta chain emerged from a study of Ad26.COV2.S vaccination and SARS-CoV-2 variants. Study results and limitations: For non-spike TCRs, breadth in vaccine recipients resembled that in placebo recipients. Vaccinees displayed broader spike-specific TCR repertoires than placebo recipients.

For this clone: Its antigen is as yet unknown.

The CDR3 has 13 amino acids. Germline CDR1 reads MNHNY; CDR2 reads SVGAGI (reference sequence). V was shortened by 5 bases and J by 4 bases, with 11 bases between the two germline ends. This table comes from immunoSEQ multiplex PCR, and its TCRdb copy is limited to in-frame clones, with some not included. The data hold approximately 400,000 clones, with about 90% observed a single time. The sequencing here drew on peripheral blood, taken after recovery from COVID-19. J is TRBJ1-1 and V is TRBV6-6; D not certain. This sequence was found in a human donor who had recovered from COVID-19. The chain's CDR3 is CASSRQRGTEAFF. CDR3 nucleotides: TGTGCCAGCAGTCGCCAACGGGGCACTGAAGCTTTCTTT.